This entry lists 28 T cell receptor beta chains sequenced from one sample in a study of cytomegalovirus exposure and HLA in healthy donors. Use of 60 Vbeta and 13 Jbeta primers characterized the PCR. TCRdb's table, derived via immunoSEQ multiplex PCR, lists solely in-frame clones and lacks some. Seen here are more than 95,000 clones, approximately 72% observed once, and the top ten hold roughly 13%. Sequencing was carried out using PBMCs. The receptors were gathered from a woman aged 70-85 years in good health and CMV-seropositive.

The chain recombines TRBV5-1 with TRBJ1-6; a possible D gene is TRBD1 (6 bases). The CDR3 spans 15 residues. Deletions cut 4 bases from V and 10 bases from J, with 18 bases between. Looked up from germline, CDR1 is SGHRS and CDR2 is YFSETQ. Written as DNA, the CDR3 is TGCGCCAGCAGCCAAGGGAGACAGGTGGGGTCACCCCTCCACTTT. It encodes CASSQGRQVGSPLHF.

This sequence joins TRBV19 and TRBJ1-5; a weak D match, TRBD1 (5 bases). This CDR3 contains 15 residues. Trimming pared 6 bases from V and 1 base from J, leaving 13 bases between. Germline V gene sequence: CDR1 LNHDA, CDR2 SQIVND (reference sequence). As DNA, the CDR3 is TGTGCCAGTAGCCTCCTTTGGGGCAGCAATCAGCCCCAGCATTTT. Translating it yields CASSLLWGSNQPQHF.

This chain's CDR3 is CASSSRQTEAFF. The CDR3 DNA sequence: TGTGCCAGCAGCTCCCGACAGACTGAAGCTTTCTTT. The chain joins TRBV7-6 to TRBJ1-1; D might be TRBD1 (5 bases). V shed 4 bases and J shed 5 bases, with 8 bases lying between them. This CDR3 is built from 12 residues. From germline, CDR1 is SGHVS and CDR2 FNYEAQ.

The chain links TRBV4-1 to TRBJ2-5; TRBD2 agrees at 13 bases. Matching the DNA end better, TRBJ2-7 makes the J call doubtful. This CDR3 is built from 17 residues. The germline V gene encodes CDR1 MGHRA and CDR2 YSYEKL. CDR3 coding DNA: TGCGCCAGCAGCCAACGGGCCACTAGCGGGGGGGCCAACGAGCAGTACTTC. Its translation: CASSQRATSGGANEQYF.

This chain uses TRBV28 with TRBJ1-2, with TRBD1 identical over 8 bases. The germline CDR1 and CDR2 sequences are MDHEN and SYDVKM. J was trimmed by 5 bases and V by 6 bases; bases with no gene match: 14. The CDR3 is 16 amino acids. The CDR3 is CASSSDGQGVKYGYTF. The CDR3 DNA sequence: TGTGCCAGCAGCTCAGACGGACAGGGAGTAAAGTATGGCTACACCTTC.

The genes are TRBV19 and TRBJ2-6, with D possibly TRBD2 on 5 matching bases. Germline V gene data show CDR1 as LNHDA and CDR2 as SQIVND (reference sequence). V dropped 7 bases and J dropped 1 base, with 11 bases sitting between them. The CDR3 consists of 15 residues. In DNA, the CDR3 is TGTGCCAGTAAATTACTAGTTTCTGGGGCCAACGTCCTGACTTTC. Translation: CASKLLVSGANVLTF.

V gene TRBV4-3 combines with J gene TRBJ2-3; 14 bases are a match to TRBD2. This CDR3 spans 17 amino acids. Germline-derived CDR1 and CDR2 are LGHNA and YSLEER. Trimming removed 1 base from V and 4 bases from J; junction bases left unmatched: 4. The DNA of the CDR3 is TGCGCCAGCAGCCAAGGTGGGACTAGCGGGGGCCCAGATACGCAGTATTTT. It is translated as CASSQGGTSGGPDTQYF.

The chain joins TRBV6-5 to TRBJ2-7; possible D gene TRBD1, 6 bases. The CDR3 runs to 16 residues. V dropped 0 bases and J dropped 1 base, with 13 bases sitting between them. Germline V lookup: CDR1 MNHEY, CDR2 SVGAGI. CDR3 sequence reads: CASSYSEGDGSYEQYF. The CDR3 DNA sequence: TGTGCCAGCAGTTACTCTGAGGGGGACGGATCCTACGAGCAGTACTTC.

The chain carries TRBV2 and TRBJ2-6; no definite D call. The CDR3 is made up of 16 amino acids. Germline V gene lookup returns CDR1 SNHLY and CDR2 FYNNEI. Trimming took 2 bases from V and 0 from J, leaving 8 bases between them. The CDR3 spells CASSEPKSSGANVLTF. CDR3 sequence (DNA): TGTGCCAGCAGTGAACCCAAGAGCTCTGGGGCCAACGTCCTGACTTTC.

The chain carries TRBV7-2 and TRBJ2-3, with 15 bases lining up with TRBD2. Per the germline V gene, CDR1 is SGHTA and CDR2 is FQGNSA. J lost 5 bases, V lost 5 bases, and 8 bases had no gene match. This CDR3 contains 17 residues. CDR3 region: CASSAGLAGGQGDTQYF. The DNA for the CDR3 is TGTGCCAGCAGCGCTGGACTAGCGGGGGGGCAGGGAGATACGCAGTATTTT.

Only a few counts were recorded for this clone. The rearrangement links TRBV6-4 to TRBJ2-3, with D perhaps matching TRBD2 (6 bases). Germline CDR1 MRHNA, CDR2 SNTAGT. Trimming removed 3 bases from V and 2 bases from J, with 9 bases in between. CDR3 length equals 14 residues. The CDR3 bases are TGTGCCAGCAGTGAACGCGGGGTCACAGATACGCAGTATTTT. Protein sequence: CASSERGVTDTQYF.

The table lists this clone with a few counts. V gene TRBV19 combines with J gene TRBJ1-4; D gene unclear. Germline lookup yields CDR1 LNHDA and CDR2 SQIVND (reference sequence). The CDR3 covers 15 residues. V lost 10 bases, J lost 11 bases, and 26 bases lay in between. The DNA of the CDR3 is TGTGCCACCCGATCCAGGTCGGGAGAGAAAGGGAAACTGTTTTTT. This sequence encodes CATRSRSGEKGKLFF.

This chain connects TRBV28 to TRBJ1-1; no clear D. Trimming removed 4 bases from V and 4 bases from J, with 7 bases in between. The CDR3 sequence is 12 residues long. The germline V gene has CDR1 MDHEN and CDR2 SYDVKM. The CDR3 DNA reads as TGTGCCAGCAGTTACTCAGGCACTGAAGCTTTCTTT. This encodes CASSYSGTEAFF.

V and J are TRBV7-9 and TRBJ1-2; D perhaps matches TRBD1 (5 bases). V gave up 6 bases and J gave up 3 bases, with 14 bases separating them. CDR3 length: 14 amino acids. Per the germline V gene, CDR1 is SEHNR and CDR2 is FQNEAQ (reference sequence). DNA of the CDR3: TGTGCCAGCAGTCGGATAGGGGTGGACTATGGCTACACCTTC. Translating gives CASSRIGVDYGYTF.

This sequence joins TRBV28 and TRBJ1-5, with D possibly being TRBD1 (5 bases). The V end lost 9 bases, the J end lost 8 bases, and 8 bases lay between the germline ends. The CDR3 covers 10 residues. Germline assignment: CDR1 MDHEN and CDR2 SYDVKM. The CDR3 reads CARDKEPQHF. The CDR3 DNA reads TGTGCCAGGGACAAGGAGCCCCAGCATTTT.

This chain uses TRBV7-9 with TRBJ1-4, with D tentatively TRBD1 (6 bases). V was trimmed by 4 bases and J by 3 bases, leaving 15 bases between them. This CDR3 contains 16 residues. Germline V gene sequence: CDR1 SEHNR, CDR2 FQNEAQ (reference sequence). CDR3 sequence (DNA): TGTGCCAGCAGCTCAGGAGACAGGACTTCTAATGAAAAACTGTTTTTT. It encodes CASSSGDRTSNEKLFF.

The chain employs TRBV9 and TRBJ2-2; 11 bases are a match to TRBD2. The junction had 6 bases not matched to a gene; V was cut back by 1 base and J by 7 bases. This CDR3 contains 16 residues. Germline V CDR1 and CDR2: SGDLS, YYNGEE. CDR3 DNA sequence: TGTGCCAGCAGCGTAAGAATAGCGGGAGGGATCGGGGAGCTGTTTTTT. Amino acids: CASSVRIAGGIGELFF.

The rearrangement uses TRBV7-2 and TRBJ1-1; 7 bases agree with TRBD1. CDR1 and CDR2 (germline): SGHTA, FQGNSA. Trimming took 4 bases from V and 3 from J; bases not matched to a gene: 5. The CDR3 sequence is 14 residues long. CDR3 loop: CASSSRQGYTEAFF. In DNA form, the CDR3 reads TGTGCCAGCAGCTCACGACAGGGTTACACTGAAGCTTTCTTT.

The genes are TRBV5-1 and TRBJ2-1; 12 positions match TRBD2. The CDR3 contains 19 residues. V lost 0 bases to trimming and J lost 0 bases; unmatched junction nucleotides: 7. Per germline, CDR1 SGHRS and CDR2 YFSETQ. The CDR3 sequence is CASSLVGLAGRSSYNEQFF. The CDR3, as DNA: TGCGCCAGCAGCTTGGTGGGACTAGCGGGTCGGAGCTCCTACAATGAGCAGTTCTTC. The full variable domain, with the rest looked up from reference TRBV5-1 and TRBJ2-1, is KAGVTQTPRYLIKTRGQQVTLSCSPISGHRSVSWYQQTPGQGLQFLFEYFSETQRNKGNFPGRFSGRQFSNSRSEMNVSTLELGDSALYLCASSLVGLAGRSSYNEQFFGPGTRLTVL.

The gene calls are TRBV7-2 and TRBJ2-1; TRBD1 matches 11 bases. Unmatched junction bases numbered 4, after V lost 6 bases and J lost 9 bases. This CDR3 is built from 13 residues. Germline values: CDR1 SGHTA, CDR2 FQGNSA. The CDR3, as DNA: TGTGCCAGCAGGGACAGGGGGCAAGTTGAGCAGTTCTTC. Amino acids: CASRDRGQVEQFF.

J is TRBJ1-3 and V is TRBV6-1; no clear D. CDR1 MNHNS and CDR2 SASEGT come from the germline V gene. CDR3 length: 15 amino acids. V shed 4 bases and J shed 0 bases, with 10 bases lying between them. CDR3 protein: CASSGSGSSGNTIYF. The CDR3 DNA reads as TGTGCCAGCAGTGGATCGGGGAGCTCTGGAAACACCATATATTTT.

The chain's CDR3 is CASSYQQGYTEAFF. CDR3 DNA sequence: TGTGCCAGCAGTTACCAACAGGGTTACACTGAAGCTTTCTTT. The genes are TRBV6-5 and TRBJ1-1, with D possibly TRBD1 on 6 matching bases. The CDR3 contains 14 residues. V was pared by 2 bases and J by 3 bases, with 10 bases between. Germline CDR1 MNHEY, CDR2 SVGAGI.

J is TRBJ2-7 and V is TRBV28; D is perhaps TRBD1 (5 bases). CDR1 MDHEN and CDR2 SYDVKM come from the germline V gene. The CDR3 runs to 14 residues. V lost 2 bases to trimming and J lost 2 bases, with 10 bases between them. The CDR3 here is CASSLAGQAYEQYF. In DNA form, the CDR3 reads TGTGCCAGCAGTTTAGCCGGACAAGCCTACGAGCAGTACTTC.

The chain uses TRBV5-1 and TRBJ2-7; TRBD2 aligns across 10 bases. Germline CDR1 SGHRS, CDR2 YFSETQ. The CDR3 totals 16 residues. V was clipped by 5 bases and J by 7 bases; unmatched bases: 15. The CDR3 nucleotides are TGCGCCAGCAGTTCGATGGTTTCTAGCGGGAGTGGTGAGCAGTACTTC. Protein product: CASSSMVSSGSGEQYF.

The genes are TRBV7-8 and TRBJ1-5; 7 bases match TRBD1. After removal of 3 bases from V and 5 bases from J, the junction contained 16 bases not matched to a gene. The CDR3 extends over 18 amino acids. Germline values: CDR1 SGHVS, CDR2 FQNEAQ. The CDR3 region is CASSFWNRGLGEDQPQHF. In DNA form, the CDR3 reads TGTGCCAGCAGCTTTTGGAACAGGGGCCTGGGTGAGGATCAGCCCCAGCATTTT.

This clone came up a few times. The chain has TRBV7-2 and TRBJ2-1; 7 bases agree with TRBD2. V was clipped by 6 bases and J by 10 bases; unmatched bases: 12. CDR1 and CDR2 from the germline V gene are SGHTA and FQGNSA. The CDR3 has 14 residues. CDR3 residues: CASRGGLLPGEQFF. The CDR3 DNA is TGTGCCAGCAGGGGAGGGCTCCTCCCTGGGGAGCAGTTCTTC. The full variable domain, its missing parts supplied by reference TRBV7-2 and TRBJ2-1, is GAGVSQSPSNKVTEKGKDVELRCDPISGHTALYWYRQSLGQGLEFLIYFQGNSAPDKSGLPSDRFSAERTGGSVSTLTIQRTQQEDSAVYLCASRGGLLPGEQFFGPGTRLTVL.

This clone was seen a few times. The V call is TRBV18, the J call TRBJ1-5; D is unresolved. Trimming stripped 3 bases from V and 3 bases from J, with 15 bases between. Germline V gene data show CDR1 as KGHSH and CDR2 as LQKENI. This CDR3 spans 16 amino acids. The DNA of the CDR3 is TGTGCCAGCTCACCCCAGGCCTCGACGACCAATCAGCCCCAGCATTTT. It specifies CASSPQASTTNQPQHF.

The V gene is TRBV5-1, the J gene TRBJ1-5; TRBD1 might be the D (5 bases). The CDR3 has 13 residues. V was cut by 4 bases and J by 1 base, with 6 bases left in between. Germline CDR1 SGHRS, CDR2 YFSETQ. CDR3 sequence: CASSGGSNQPQHF. CDR3 DNA: TGCGCCAGCAGCGGGGGGAGCAATCAGCCCCAGCATTTT.